A selection of T cell receptor beta chains follows, all from one sample in a study of radiotherapy plus CTLA-4 blockade in lung cancer. Repertoires were generated with immunoSEQ multiplex PCR, while TCRdb's copy carries only in-frame clones and drops some. The sample includes around 72,000 clones, 78% seen only once; the top ten take around 7%. The sequencing here drew on peripheral blood, taken from a patient treated with radiotherapy plus ipilimumab. The receptors derive from a human donor with non-small cell lung cancer who had a complete response to radiotherapy plus ipilimumab. CDR3s include the opening cysteine and the closing phenylalanine or tryptophan. The D gene is left open where the match is weak. Expanded clones get a size class; other rows say once, few or many, or leave the size out.

J	D	V	size	CDR3	DNA
TRBJ1-3	-	TRBV30	once	CAWTSARVRLSGNTIYF	TGTGCCTGGACTTCGGCGAGGGTCCGCCTCTCTGGAAACACCATATATTTT
TRBJ1-2	-	TRBV30	-	CAWSVGGLVYGYTF	TGTGCCTGGAGTGTTGGGGGGCTGGTCTATGGCTACACCTTC
TRBJ2-5	-	TRBV11-3	few	CASSYGGIVGETQYF	TGTGCCAGCAGCTATGGCGGGATCGTGGGAGAGACCCAGTACTTC
TRBJ2-3	-	TRBV19	-	CASSIAGTTDTQYF	TGTGCCAGTAGTATCGCGGGTACGACAGATACGCAGTATTTT
TRBJ2-2	TRBD2	TRBV5-1	-	CASSLAMAAGGSGAGELFF	TGCGCCAGCAGCTTGGCCATGGCAGCAGGCGGGAGCGGGGCCGGGGAGCTGTTTTTT
TRBJ2-1	-	TRBV18	-	CASSPSSGAHNEQFF	TGTGCCAGCTCACCAAGTAGCGGCGCACACAATGAGCAGTTCTTC
TRBJ2-3	-	TRBV10-1	-	CASRPTGTDTQYF	TGCGCCAGCAGGCCTACAGGGACAGATACGCAGTATTTT
TRBJ1-1	-	TRBV11-2	-	CASSLVAGSGRGTEAFF	TGTGCCAGCAGCTTAGTGGCAGGGAGTGGAAGAGGCACTGAAGCTTTCTTT
TRBJ2-2	-	TRBV28	once	CASRGDTGHANTGELFF	TGTGCCAGCAGGGGGGATACAGGCCACGCGAACACCGGGGAGCTGTTTTTT
TRBJ1-2	TRBD1	TRBV10-3	medium-sized	CAISATGNYGYTF	TGTGCCATCAGTGCGACAGGGAACTATGGCTACACCTTC
TRBJ2-5	-	TRBV7-8	-	CASSWADLWETQYF	TGTGCCAGCAGCTGGGCCGACCTTTGGGAGACCCAGTACTTC
TRBJ2-3	-	TRBV5-4	-	CASSPGGVASADTQYF	TGTGCCAGCAGCCCCGGAGGGGTGGCTAGCGCGGATACGCAGTATTTT
TRBJ2-6	-	TRBV7-9	once	CASSLPGANVLTF	TGTGCCAGCAGCTTGCCTGGGGCCAACGTCCTGACTTTC
TRBJ2-3	-	TRBV7-2	-	CASSPGPGTDTQYF	TGTGCCAGCAGCCCTGGGCCGGGCACAGATACGCAGTATTTT
TRBJ2-5	TRBD2	TRBV27	once	CASSSIAGGRETQYF	TGTGCCAGCAGTTCCATAGCGGGGGGCCGGGAGACCCAGTACTTC
TRBJ1-1	TRBD1	TRBV15	-	CATSRNRGNTEAFF	TGTGCCACCAGCAGAAACAGGGGGAACACTGAAGCTTTCTTT
TRBJ1-5	TRBD1	TRBV7-6	few	CASSLGGTGEHQPQHF	TGTGCCAGCAGCTTAGGAGGGACAGGGGAACATCAGCCCCAGCATTTT
TRBJ1-5	-	TRBV27	medium-sized	CASSFAGGDSNQPQHF	TGTGCCAGCAGTTTCGCCGGAGGAGATAGCAATCAGCCCCAGCATTTT
TRBJ1-2	-	TRBV6-1	-	CASSERTDAYGYTF	TGTGCCAGCAGTGAAAGAACAGATGCCTATGGCTACACCTTC
TRBJ2-2	-	TRBV5-1	-	CASSLNTQGRTGELFF	TGCGCCAGCAGCTTGAATACTCAGGGGAGGACCGGGGAGCTGTTTTTT
TRBJ1-1	-	TRBV6-5	-	CASWQGRNTEAFF	TGTGCCAGCTGGCAGGGGAGAAACACTGAAGCTTTCTTT
TRBJ2-3	-	TRBV28	-	CASSPLIMAGPNTDTQYF	TGTGCCAGCAGTCCTCTAATTATGGCTGGCCCGAACACAGATACGCAGTATTTT
TRBJ2-7	-	TRBV6-5	-	CASSYDNNEQYF	TGTGCCAGCAGTTATGACAATAACGAGCAGTACTTC
TRBJ1-3	-	TRBV4-1	-	CASRSDPGNTIYF	TGCGCCAGCAGGTCGGATCCTGGAAACACCATATATTTT
TRBJ2-5	-	TRBV5-1	-	CASRADQETQYF	TGCGCCAGCAGGGCTGATCAAGAGACCCAGTACTTC
TRBJ2-3	TRBD2	TRBV25-1	once	CASSDPRLAGAITDTQYF	TGTGCCAGCAGTGACCCCAGACTAGCGGGGGCTATCACAGATACGCAGTATTTT
TRBJ2-1	-	TRBV2	-	CASSEDNEQFF	TGTGCCAGCAGTGAGGACAATGAGCAGTTCTTC
TRBJ2-3	-	TRBV7-2	-	CASSLGSGRATDTQYF	TGTGCCAGCAGCTTAGGATCGGGCAGGGCCACAGATACGCAGTATTTT
TRBJ2-7	TRBD1	TRBV27	-	CASRLTGGFHEQYF	TGTGCCAGCAGGCTGACAGGGGGCTTCCACGAGCAGTACTTC
TRBJ1-2	-	TRBV15	-	CATSRDKGVDGYTF	TGTGCCACCAGCAGAGACAAAGGGGTAGACGGCTACACCTTC
TRBJ2-1	TRBD2	TRBV5-1	-	CASSLLSGGDNEQFF	TGCGCCAGCAGCTTGCTTAGCGGGGGGGATAATGAGCAGTTCTTC
TRBJ2-2	TRBD1	TRBV18	-	CASSLGQGNTGELFF	TGTGCCAGCTCACTCGGACAGGGGAACACCGGGGAGCTGTTTTTT
TRBJ1-2	TRBD1	TRBV28	-	CASSPGTGWDGYTF	TGTGCCAGCAGTCCAGGGACAGGCTGGGATGGCTACACCTTC
TRBJ2-5	-	TRBV12-5	-	CASGFGETQYF	TGTGCTAGTGGTTTTGGAGAGACCCAGTACTTC
TRBJ2-3	TRBD2	TRBV6-5	few	CASSYSAGGFTDTQYF	TGTGCCAGCAGTTACTCGGCGGGGGGGTTCACAGATACGCAGTATTTT
TRBJ1-3	-	TRBV30	-	CAWSVLGGRRTTIYF	TGTGCCTGGAGTGTACTCGGGGGGAGGAGGACCACCATATATTTT
TRBJ1-5	-	TRBV7-8	-	CASSLDSQGNTNQPQHF	TGTGCCAGCAGCTTAGACTCCCAGGGGAATACCAATCAGCCCCAGCATTTT
TRBJ2-3	TRBD2	TRBV7-9	-	CASSLPGLVWTDTQYF	TGTGCCAGCAGCTTACCGGGACTAGTCTGGACAGATACGCAGTATTTT
TRBJ2-3	-	TRBV9	-	CASSFRLDSTDTQYF	TGTGCCAGCAGCTTCCGACTAGATAGCACAGATACGCAGTATTTT
TRBJ1-4	-	TRBV11-3	-	CASSLFAAGSNEKLFF	TGTGCCAGCAGCTTATTCGCGGCAGGGAGTAATGAAAAACTGTTTTTT
TRBJ2-5	TRBD1	TRBV5-1	-	CASSRQGAQETQYF	TGCGCCAGCAGCCGACAGGGGGCCCAAGAGACCCAGTACTTC
TRBJ1-5	-	TRBV7-2	few	CASSLDGRNNQPQHF	TGTGCCAGCAGCTTAGATGGGAGGAACAATCAGCCCCAGCATTTT
TRBJ2-4	-	TRBV5-4	-	CASSLREGTGRRGTQYF	TGTGCCAGCAGCCTCCGTGAGGGTACGGGGCGGAGGGGCACTCAGTACTTC
TRBJ2-7	-	TRBV6-5	-	CASSLGPGNYEQYF	TGTGCCAGCAGTTTAGGACCGGGAAATTACGAGCAGTACTTC
TRBJ2-3	TRBD2	TRBV5-1	-	CASSLDGRNTDTQYF	TGCGCCAGCAGCTTGGACGGGAGGAACACAGATACGCAGTATTTT
TRBJ2-1	TRBD2	TRBV5-1	-	CASSGTSGRSHEQFF	TGCGCCAGCAGCGGGACTAGCGGGAGGAGCCATGAGCAGTTCTTC
TRBJ1-2	TRBD1	TRBV19	-	CASGQDSNYGYTF	TGTGCCAGTGGACAGGATTCTAACTATGGCTACACCTTC
TRBJ1-1	-	TRBV15	-	CATSRGGMGGNTEAFF	TGTGCCACCAGCAGAGGGGGGATGGGAGGAAACACTGAAGCTTTCTTT
TRBJ1-6	-	TRBV11-2	once	CASSPQRGGTYNSPLHF	TGTGCCAGCAGCCCCCAGAGGGGTGGAACCTATAATTCACCCCTCCACTTT
TRBJ2-4	-	TRBV7-8	once	CASSRNEQGNIQYF	TGTGCCAGCAGTCGAAACGAACAGGGAAACATTCAGTACTTC
TRBJ2-7	-	TRBV19	few	CASSPTDFYEQYF	TGTGCCAGTAGTCCGACAGACTTCTACGAGCAGTACTTC
TRBJ1-3	-	TRBV10-3	-	CAISEGGRTRGDTIYF	TGTGCCATCAGTGAAGGGGGGCGAACCCGCGGGGACACCATATATTTT
TRBJ2-5	-	TRBV27	-	CASSPTGRGETQYF	TGTGCCAGCAGCCCGACTGGGCGTGGGGAGACCCAGTACTTC
TRBJ2-2	-	TRBV7-8	-	CASSLTLGTGELFF	TGTGCCAGCAGCTTAACTTTAGGCACCGGGGAGCTGTTTTTT
TRBJ2-7	-	TRBV5-6	-	CASSLVAGVTYEQYF	TGTGCCAGCAGCTTGGTGGCAGGGGTAACCTACGAGCAGTACTTC
TRBJ2-3	-	TRBV6-5	once	CATVGPWGTDTQYF	TGTGCGACCGTGGGGCCCTGGGGCACAGATACGCAGTATTTT
TRBJ1-1	-	TRBV9	-	CASSVGVGGTEAFF	TGTGCCAGCAGCGTAGGGGTCGGGGGAACTGAAGCTTTCTTT
TRBJ2-1	-	TRBV20-1	-	CSARRQVEQFF	TGCAGTGCTAGAAGACAGGTGGAGCAGTTCTTC
TRBJ2-5	TRBD2	TRBV5-3	-	CARSFTGGETQYF	TGTGCCAGAAGCTTCACCGGGGGGGAGACCCAGTACTTC
TRBJ2-3	-	TRBV7-8	-	CASSPIPSADTQYF	TGTGCCAGCAGCCCCATCCCCTCAGCCGATACGCAGTATTTT